This T cell receptor beta chain was sequenced for a study of T cells expressing NK-cell markers. Study at large: It was sorted CD3+CD56+NKG2C+, CD3+CD56+NKG2C- and CD3+CD56-NKG2C+ T cells that supplied the TCR beta repertoires. One of the eight sequenced donors was seronegative, whereas the other seven were HCMV-seropositive.

Germline CDR1 reads SGHDN; CDR2 reads FVKESK. CDR3 length: 13 amino acids. From the 5' RACE reads, TCRdb lists one entry per CDR3 protein and no DNA. This table lists 400,000 to 450,000 distinct CDR3 sequences. Study findings and constraints: Of CD8+ T cells, about 1.0-8% belonged to dominant NKG2C+ clonotypes in five or six donors. In a handful of donors, dominant clonotypes made up about 25-65% of CD3+CD56-NKG2C+ cells.

In regard to this clonotype: Its antigen remains unknown.

Specimen: blood T cells: a sorted CD56 or NKG2C T cell subset, CD4+ or CD8+ T cells, or bulk PBMC T cells (not recorded which). This clonotype was sampled from a woman between 18 and 75 years old in good health. The gene calls are TRBV14 and TRBJ2-7. CDR3 in amino acids: CASSQDLSDEQYF.